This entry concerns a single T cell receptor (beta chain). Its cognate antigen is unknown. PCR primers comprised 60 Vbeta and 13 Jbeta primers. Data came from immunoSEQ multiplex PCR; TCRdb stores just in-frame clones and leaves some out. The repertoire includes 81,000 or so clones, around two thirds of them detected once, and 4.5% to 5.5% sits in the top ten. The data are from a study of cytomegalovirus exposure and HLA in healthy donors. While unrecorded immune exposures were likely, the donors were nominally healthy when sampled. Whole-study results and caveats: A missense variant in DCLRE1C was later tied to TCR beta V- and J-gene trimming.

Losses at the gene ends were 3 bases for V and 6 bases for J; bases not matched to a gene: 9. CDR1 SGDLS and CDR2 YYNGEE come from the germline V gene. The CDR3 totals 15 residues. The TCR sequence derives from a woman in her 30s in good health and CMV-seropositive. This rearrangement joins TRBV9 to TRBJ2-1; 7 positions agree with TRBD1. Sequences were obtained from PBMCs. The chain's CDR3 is CASSATGVYGNEQFF. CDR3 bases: TGTGCCAGCAGCGCCACAGGGGTCTACGGCAATGAGCAGTTCTTC.